Below, 26 T cell receptor beta chains from the same sample are listed, as sequenced in a study of sequential checkpoint blockade in melanoma (dated by TCRdb to between 2018 and 2021). The treatment or condition label here, explained by the study, means: randomized to nivolumab then ipilimumab (arm A) or the reverse (arm B). The library was made by the immunoSEQ multiplex PCR assay. Here the immuneACCESS table is served through TCRdb, limited to in-frame sequences with V and J called. Missing clones are a known gap in these copies; in checked studies unresolved V genes cover under half, and the rest lacks a known reason. This sample comprises over 2,500 clones, 20% of them detected only once. Jointly, the top ten make up over 8% of the sample. The sample consisted of tumor tissue (inferred from file names), taken from a patient given nivolumab and ipilimumab in sequence. All receptors come from a human donor with melanoma.

The chain links TRBV23-1 to TRBJ1-2; D not certain. TRBV23-1 is an ORF, with its function uncertain. Trimming removed 6 bases at V and 4 bases at J, with 12 bases between. The CDR3 loop spans 13 amino acids. CDR3 in amino acids: CASSFGEGYGYTF. In DNA, the CDR3 is TGCGCCAGCAGCTTCGGGGAGGGCTATGGCTACACCTTC.

This clone showed up just a few times. V gene TRBV28 combines with J gene TRBJ1-1; D is perhaps TRBD1 (6 bases). The length of the CDR3 is 14 residues. Between the trimmed V and J ends, which lost 5 bases and 1 base, there was a span of 11 bases. CDR1 and CDR2 (germline): MDHEN, SYDVKM. CDR3 region: CASSQQGRNTEAFF. The CDR3 nucleotides are TGTGCCAGCAGTCAACAGGGACGGAACACTGAAGCTTTCTTT. Drawing the rest from reference TRBV28 and TRBJ1-1, the complete variable domain is DVKVTQSSRYLVKRTGEKVFLECVQDMDHENMFWYRQDPGLGLRLIYFSYDVKMKEKGDIPEGYSVSREKKERFSLILESASTNQTSMYLCASSQQGRNTEAFFGQGTRLTVV.

The rearrangement joins TRBV1 to TRBJ2-1; the table's D call TRBD2 went unverified against the DNA. TRBV1 is a pseudogene locus. The CDR3 is 16 amino acids. CDR3 DNA: TGCGCCAGCAGCCAAGTACGGGGATCACCCTACAATGAGCAGTTCTTC. Translating it yields CASSQVRGSPYNEQFF.

This clone was recorded at least ten times. V usage is TRBV11-3 and J usage is TRBJ2-2, with TRBD1 matching over 8 bases. The V and J ends lost 3 bases and 9 bases, in that order; junction bases with no gene match: 9. CDR1 is SGHNT and CDR2 is YENEEA in the germline V gene. The CDR3 runs 15 residues. The CDR3 DNA sequence: TGTGCCAGCAGCTTCCGAGACAGGGGCGAGAGGGAGCTGTTTTTT. Protein: CASSFRDRGERELFF. Using reference TRBV11-3 and TRBJ2-2 for the parts outside the CDR3, the full variable domain is EAGVVQSPRYKIIEKKQPVAFWCNPISGHNTLYWYLQNLGQGPELLIRYENEEAVDDSQLPKDRFSAERLKGVDSTLKIQPAELGDSAVYLCASSFRDRGERELFFGEGSRLTVL.

Sample share makes this clone medium-sized (0.01 to 0.1%). The chain links TRBV6-8 to TRBJ2-1; 8 nucleotides line up with TRBD1. Germline V gene data show CDR1 as MNHGY and CDR2 as SAAAGT. V shed 10 bases and J 5 bases; nucleotides not matched to a gene: 10. The CDR3 runs 14 residues. The CDR3 DNA follows: TGTGCCACCTTCAAACAGGGGGTCCACAATGAGCAGTTCTTC. Protein: CATFKQGVHNEQFF.

This clone was seen more than once but under ten times. The chain has TRBV1 and TRBJ1-2. TRBV1 is annotated as a pseudogene. The CDR3 runs 15 residues. CDR3 sequence reads: CASSQTDGKLDGYTF. The CDR3 nucleotides are TGCGCCAGCAGCCAGACGGATGGGAAGTTGGATGGCTACACCTTC.

In its sample, this clone was seen a few times. V gene TRBV28 combines with J gene TRBJ1-3; the match to TRBD1 covers 7 bases. The CDR3 consists of 15 residues. V lost 5 bases and J lost 1; bases outside the gene matches: 5. The V gene's germline CDR1 is MDHEN and CDR2 SYDVKM. The CDR3 DNA sequence: TGTGCCAGCAGTCAACAGGGGCGATCTGGAAACACCATATATTTT. Translated: CASSQQGRSGNTIYF.

The chain recombines TRBV6-8 with TRBJ2-7; a weak D match, TRBD1 (5 bases). Germline assignment: CDR1 MNHGY and CDR2 SAAAGT. Trimming shortened V by 5 bases and J by 4 bases, and 18 bases separated the two germline ends. The CDR3 spans 15 residues. The CDR3 region has the DNA TGTGCCAGCAGTACCACCGCAGGGATCCCTTACGAGCAGTACTTC. Translated, it gives CASSTTAGIPYEQYF.

This clone is labeled as medium-sized. This chain connects TRBV11-3 to TRBJ1-2, with D possibly TRBD1 on 6 matching bases. The CDR3 totals 16 residues. V dropped 2 bases and J dropped 1 base, with 14 bases sitting between them. Looked up from germline, CDR1 is SGHNT and CDR2 is YENEEA. The DNA for the CDR3 is TGTGCCAGCAGCTTACGTCCTAAGGACAGTAACTATGGCTACACCTTC. The encoded protein is CASSLRPKDSNYGYTF.

This rearrangement joins TRBV28 to TRBJ1-1; D is perhaps TRBD1 (5 bases). V gave up 2 bases and J gave up 10 bases, with 11 bases separating them. CDR1 MDHEN and CDR2 SYDVKM come from the germline V gene. This CDR3 spans 12 amino acids. The CDR3 sequence is CASSLDSPGAFF. The CDR3 DNA reads as TGTGCCAGCAGTTTAGACAGTCCTGGAGCTTTCTTT.

The chain employs TRBV6-7 and TRBJ1-3; a weak D match, TRBD1 (5 bases). TRBV6-7 is reported as an ORF; its role is uncertain. The V end lost 6 bases, the J end lost 15 bases, and 15 bases lay between the germline ends. There are 11 residues in the CDR3. DNA of the CDR3: TGTGCCAGCAGCACATACCGGGACTCATATTTT. This gives the protein CASSTYRDSYF.

The V call is TRBV5-1, the J call TRBJ2-7; D is perhaps TRBD2 (5 bases). Germline V lookup: CDR1 SGHRS, CDR2 YFSETQ. V shed 0 bases and J shed 0 bases, with 7 bases lying between them. The CDR3 contains 14 residues. The CDR3 protein is CASSLVGSSYEQYF. The CDR3 DNA sequence: TGCGCCAGCAGCTTGGTGGGGAGCTCCTACGAGCAGTACTTC.

This clone was counted ten times or more. This chain's CDR3 is CASSSSSTGGGVGELFF. DNA for the CDR3: TGTGCCAGCAGCTCCAGTTCTACAGGGGGCGGGGTCGGGGAGCTGTTTTTT. The chain employs TRBV11-3 and TRBJ2-2; 9 bases agree with TRBD1. Germline lookup yields CDR1 SGHNT and CDR2 YENEEA. After removal of 4 bases from V and 7 bases from J, the junction contained 13 bases not matched to a gene. The CDR3 is made up of 17 amino acids. The full variable domain, with the rest looked up from reference TRBV11-3 and TRBJ2-2, is EAGVVQSPRYKIIEKKQPVAFWCNPISGHNTLYWYLQNLGQGPELLIRYENEEAVDDSQLPKDRFSAERLKGVDSTLKIQPAELGDSAVYLCASSSSSTGGGVGELFFGEGSRLTVL.

This clone was seen only a few times. The chain recombines TRBV28 with TRBJ1-5; D might be TRBD1 (6 bases). Trimming pared 6 bases from V and 1 base from J, leaving 16 bases between. Per germline, CDR1 MDHEN and CDR2 SYDVKM. CDR3 length: 16 residues. The CDR3 reads CASRAQGEGSNQPQHF. CDR3 coding DNA: TGTGCCAGCAGGGCACAGGGAGAAGGGAGCAATCAGCCCCAGCATTTT.

The table lists this clone with a few counts. The chain joins TRBV6-8 to TRBJ2-3, with a weak D call TRBD2 (7 bases). The V gene lost 2 bases and the J gene lost 4 bases, with 13 bases spanning the gap. The V gene's germline CDR1 is MNHGY and CDR2 SAAAGT. The CDR3 is 15 amino acids. The CDR3 region has the DNA TGTGCCAGCAGTTACGGCGGGGAGGGGGCAGATACGCAGTATTTT. Encoded protein: CASSYGGEGADTQYF.

The chain is built from TRBV5-1 and TRBJ2-3; D tentatively reads TRBD1 or TRBD2 (5 bases each). This CDR3 is built from 14 residues. Trimming took off 0 bases at V and 6 bases at J, with 11 bases between the two ends. The V gene's germline CDR1 is SGHRS and CDR2 YFSETQ. The CDR3 sequence is CASSLGGPGDTQYF. The CDR3 coding sequence is TGCGCCAGCAGCTTGGGGGGACCAGGCGATACGCAGTATTTT.

The sample holds a few counts of this clone. The rearrangement joins TRBV6-8 to TRBJ1-6; a possible D gene is TRBD1 (6 bases). CDR3 length equals 16 residues. V gave up 0 bases and J gave up 10 bases, with 16 bases separating them. Germline CDR1 is MNHGY and CDR2 is SAAAGT. CDR3 in DNA: TGTGCCAGCAGTTACTCGGGATTGGACAGTGGGTCACCCCTCCACTTT. Its translation: CASSYSGLDSGSPLHF.

J is TRBJ2-1 and V is TRBV19; D is possibly TRBD2 (6 bases). The germline gives CDR1 LNHDA, CDR2 SQIVND (reference sequence). Between the trimmed V and J ends, which lost 5 bases and 2 bases, there was a span of 22 bases. The CDR3 length is 18 residues. This CDR3 reads CASSPRVGGLTAYNEQFF. The DNA of the CDR3 is TGTGCCAGTAGTCCCCGGGTGGGAGGTTTAACCGCCTACAATGAGCAGTTCTTC.

This clone showed up just a few times. The genes are TRBV30 and TRBJ1-1; D gene ambiguous. Germline CDR1 and CDR2: GTSNPN and SVGIG (reference sequence). This CDR3 region has 13 residues. V shed 0 bases and J shed 11 bases, with 16 bases lying between them. The CDR3 DNA reads TGTGCCTGGAGTGTCCTGATGGGGTTTGGGGCTTTCTTT. Encoded protein: CAWSVLMGFGAFF.

V is TRBV28 and J is TRBJ1-1; D uncertain. V dropped 3 bases and J dropped 6 bases, with 14 bases sitting between them. Per germline, CDR1 MDHEN and CDR2 SYDVKM. There are 14 residues in the CDR3. The CDR3 nucleotides are TGTGCCAGCAGTTTGTATGCTTCCGTAGCTGAAGCTTTCTTT. Translated: CASSLYASVAEAFF.

The chain couples TRBV29-1 to TRBJ1-1; TRBD1 might be the D (6 bases). CDR1 SQVTM and CDR2 ANQGSEA come from the germline V gene. The CDR3 runs 13 residues. Trimming pared 4 bases from V and 5 bases from J, leaving 14 bases between. The CDR3 nucleotides are TGCAGCGTTGCATTAGGGCAGGGGACTGAAGCTTTCTTT. It codes for CSVALGQGTEAFF.

The chain combines TRBV5-1 with TRBJ2-2; 7 bases agree with TRBD1. J gave up 12 bases and V 3 bases, and 11 bases lay outside the gene matches. The length of the CDR3 is 14 residues. Looked up from germline, CDR1 is SGHRS and CDR2 is YFSETQ. CDR3 in amino acids: CASSSGTGQKQLFF. In nucleotides, the CDR3 is TGCGCCAGCAGCTCAGGGACGGGACAGAAGCAGCTGTTTTTT.

V usage is TRBV5-1 and J usage is TRBJ2-5; 9 positions match TRBD1. From germline, CDR1 is SGHRS and CDR2 YFSETQ. The V segment lost 0 bases and the J segment 5 bases; nucleotides outside the gene matches: 8. CDR3 length: 16 residues. CDR3 in amino acids: CASSLATGGAGETQYF. The CDR3 DNA reads TGCGCCAGCAGCTTGGCCACAGGGGGCGCTGGGGAGACCCAGTACTTC.

In its sample, this clone was seen a few times. The rearrangement links TRBV11-3 to TRBJ2-1, with D tentatively TRBD1 or TRBD2 (5 bases each). With 5 bases removed from V and 9 bases from J, the gap between germline ends came to 20 bases. The germline V gene has CDR1 SGHNT and CDR2 YENEEA. The CDR3 has 15 amino acids. The CDR3 here is CASSRGAGHGIEQFF. In nucleotides, the CDR3 is TGTGCCAGCAGCCGAGGGGCAGGTCATGGAATTGAGCAGTTCTTC.

This clone is termed medium-sized. V gene TRBV11-3 combines with J gene TRBJ1-1; no clear D. The germline V gene has CDR1 SGHNT and CDR2 YENEEA. This CDR3 comprises 14 residues. The germline V and J ends were trimmed by 6 bases and 4 bases, with 15 bases remaining between them. CDR3 sequence reads: CASRPALGFTEAFF. Here the CDR3 DNA reads TGTGCCAGCAGACCTGCCTTGGGGTTCACTGAAGCTTTCTTT.

This clone was recorded once. The J gene is TRBJ1-2, the V gene TRBV29-1; D call uncertain. Trimming stripped 4 bases from V and 4 bases from J, with 16 bases between. The CDR3 extends over 14 amino acids. Looked up from germline, CDR1 is SQVTM and CDR2 is ANQGSEA. The CDR3: CSVVPAHGPYGYTF. The CDR3 nucleotides are TGCAGCGTTGTCCCTGCCCACGGGCCCTATGGCTACACCTTC.